This T cell receptor beta chain was obtained from a study of CD8 T cells in Susac syndrome. Study-level findings and limits: The relatively small number of individuals in the TCR sequencing and HLA analysis was acknowledged by the study.

Random hexamers served to reverse transcribe roughly 0.5 to 1 ug RNA. Multiplex immunoSEQ PCR targeted 54 Vbeta and 13 Jbeta TCR beta segments. TCRdb used MiXCR to reprocess the immunoSEQ multiplex PCR reads, holding one entry per CDR3 protein. The sample consists of some 300,000 distinct CDR3 sequences, 89% of them appearing once. J gave up 4 bases and V 6 bases, and 6 bases lay outside the gene matches. The germline gives CDR1 MNHEY, CDR2 SVGEGT. The CDR3 covers 13 residues. In regard to this clonotype: The antigen remains undetermined.

The T cells that were sequenced for TCR beta were CD8+ and CD4+ cells from blood. TEMRA cells were enriched by FACS, while CD8+ and CD4+ T cells were obtained through a negative isolation that was performed magnetically. The chain is built from TRBV6-2 or TRBV6-3 and TRBJ2-7, with 7 bases that match TRBD1. The sample comprised CD8+ T cells from PBMCs. This receptor was taken from a human donor with multiple sclerosis. The chain's CDR3 is CASSLTGNYEQYF. In DNA form, the CDR3 reads TGTGCCAGCAGCCTGACAGGGAATTACGAGCAGTACTTC.